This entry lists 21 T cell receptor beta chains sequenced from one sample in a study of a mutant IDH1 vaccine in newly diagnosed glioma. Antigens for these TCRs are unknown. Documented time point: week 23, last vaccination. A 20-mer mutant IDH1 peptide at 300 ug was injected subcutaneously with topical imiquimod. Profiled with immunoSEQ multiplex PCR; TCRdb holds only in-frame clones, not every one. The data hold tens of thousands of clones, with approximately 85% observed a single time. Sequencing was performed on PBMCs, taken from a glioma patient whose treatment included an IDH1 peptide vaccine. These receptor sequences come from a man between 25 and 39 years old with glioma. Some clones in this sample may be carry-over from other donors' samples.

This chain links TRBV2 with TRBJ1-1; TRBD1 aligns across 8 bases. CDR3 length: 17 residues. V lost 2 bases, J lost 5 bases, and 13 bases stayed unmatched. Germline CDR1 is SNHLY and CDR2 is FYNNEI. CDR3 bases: TGTGCCAGCAGTGAACAGGGGGCGGATATAGGGGTGACTGAAGCTTTCTTT. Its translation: CASSEQGADIGVTEAFF.

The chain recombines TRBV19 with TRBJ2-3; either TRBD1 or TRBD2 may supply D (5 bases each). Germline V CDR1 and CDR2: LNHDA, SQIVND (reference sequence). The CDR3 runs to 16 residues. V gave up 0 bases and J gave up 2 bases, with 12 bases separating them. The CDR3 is CASSIDRDGTTDTQYF. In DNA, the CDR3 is TGTGCCAGTAGTATAGATCGCGACGGGACCACAGATACGCAGTATTTT.

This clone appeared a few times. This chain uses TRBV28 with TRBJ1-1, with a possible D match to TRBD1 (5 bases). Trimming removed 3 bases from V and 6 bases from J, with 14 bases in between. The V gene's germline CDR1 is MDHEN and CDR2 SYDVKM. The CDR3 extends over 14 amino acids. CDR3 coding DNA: TGTGCCAGCAGTTTGAGGGGTGAGGGTGCTGAAGCTTTCTTT. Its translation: CASSLRGEGAEAFF.

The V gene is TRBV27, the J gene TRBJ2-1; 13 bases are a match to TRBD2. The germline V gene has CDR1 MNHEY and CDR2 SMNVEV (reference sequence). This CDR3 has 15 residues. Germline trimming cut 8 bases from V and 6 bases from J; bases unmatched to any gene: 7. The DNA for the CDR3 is TGTGCCAGCTCTTGGAGGACTAGCGGGGGCAATGAGCAGTTCTTC. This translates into CASSWRTSGGNEQFF.

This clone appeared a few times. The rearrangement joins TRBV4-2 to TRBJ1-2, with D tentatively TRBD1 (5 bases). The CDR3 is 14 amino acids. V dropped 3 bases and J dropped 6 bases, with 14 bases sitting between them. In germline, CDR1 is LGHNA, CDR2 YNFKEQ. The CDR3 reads CASSHVGGGDGYTF. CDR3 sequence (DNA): TGTGCCAGCAGCCACGTTGGGGGAGGGGATGGCTACACCTTC.

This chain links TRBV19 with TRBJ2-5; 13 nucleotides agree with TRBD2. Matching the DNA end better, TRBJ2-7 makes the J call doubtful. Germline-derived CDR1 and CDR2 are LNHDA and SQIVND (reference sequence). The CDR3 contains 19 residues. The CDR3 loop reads CASSISLTSGGPSSYEQYF. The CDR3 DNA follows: TGTGCCAGTAGTATTTCCCTGACTAGCGGGGGGCCGAGCTCCTACGAGCAGTACTTC.

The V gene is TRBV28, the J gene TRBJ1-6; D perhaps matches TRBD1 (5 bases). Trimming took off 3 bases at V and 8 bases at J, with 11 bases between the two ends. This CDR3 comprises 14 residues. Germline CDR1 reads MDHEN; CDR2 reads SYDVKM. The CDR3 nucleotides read TGTGCCAGCAGTTTGTTGGCAGGGCATTCACCCCTCCACTTT. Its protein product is CASSLLAGHSPLHF.

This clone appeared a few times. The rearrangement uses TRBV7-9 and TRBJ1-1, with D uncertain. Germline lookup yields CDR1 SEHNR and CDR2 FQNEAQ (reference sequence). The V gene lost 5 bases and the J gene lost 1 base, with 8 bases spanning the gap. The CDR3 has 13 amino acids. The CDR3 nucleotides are TGTGCCAGCAGCGTCGACGGGAACACTGAAGCTTTCTTT. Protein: CASSVDGNTEAFF.

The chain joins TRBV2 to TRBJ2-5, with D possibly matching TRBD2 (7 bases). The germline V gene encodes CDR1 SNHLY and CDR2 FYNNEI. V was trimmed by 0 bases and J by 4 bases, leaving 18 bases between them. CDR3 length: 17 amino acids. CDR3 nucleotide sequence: TGTGCCAGCAGTGAAGCGCTAGGGGGGGGCTCCGCAGAGACCCAGTACTTC. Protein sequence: CASSEALGGGSAETQYF.

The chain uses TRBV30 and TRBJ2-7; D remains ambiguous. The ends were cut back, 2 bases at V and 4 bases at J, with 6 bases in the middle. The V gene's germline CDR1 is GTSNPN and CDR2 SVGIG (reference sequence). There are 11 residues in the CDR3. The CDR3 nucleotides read TGTGCCTGGAGTCAGAATTACGAGCAGTACTTC. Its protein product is CAWSQNYEQYF.

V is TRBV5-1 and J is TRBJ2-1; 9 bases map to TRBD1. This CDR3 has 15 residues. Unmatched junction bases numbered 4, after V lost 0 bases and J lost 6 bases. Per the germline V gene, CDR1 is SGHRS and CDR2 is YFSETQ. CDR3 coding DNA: TGCGCCAGCAGCTTGGAAGGGACAGGGTCCAATGAGCAGTTCTTC. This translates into CASSLEGTGSNEQFF.

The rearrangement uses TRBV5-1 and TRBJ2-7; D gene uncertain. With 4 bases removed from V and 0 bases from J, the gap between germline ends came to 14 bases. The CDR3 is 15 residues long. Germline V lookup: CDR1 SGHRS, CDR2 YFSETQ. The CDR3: CASSPIYTSSYEQYF. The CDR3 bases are TGCGCCAGCAGCCCTATTTACACAAGCTCCTACGAGCAGTACTTC.

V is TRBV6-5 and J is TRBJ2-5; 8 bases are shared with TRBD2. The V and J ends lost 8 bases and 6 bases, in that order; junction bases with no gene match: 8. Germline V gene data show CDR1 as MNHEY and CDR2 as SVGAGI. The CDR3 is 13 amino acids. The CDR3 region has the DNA TGTGCCAGCTACAAGACTAGCGTGAAGACCCAGTACTTC. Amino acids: CASYKTSVKTQYF.

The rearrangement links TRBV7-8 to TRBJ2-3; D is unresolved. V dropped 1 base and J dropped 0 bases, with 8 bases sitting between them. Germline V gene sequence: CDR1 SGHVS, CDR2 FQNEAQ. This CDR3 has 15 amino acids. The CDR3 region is CASSLVSASTDTQYF. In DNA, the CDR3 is TGTGCCAGCAGCTTAGTGAGCGCTAGCACAGATACGCAGTATTTT.

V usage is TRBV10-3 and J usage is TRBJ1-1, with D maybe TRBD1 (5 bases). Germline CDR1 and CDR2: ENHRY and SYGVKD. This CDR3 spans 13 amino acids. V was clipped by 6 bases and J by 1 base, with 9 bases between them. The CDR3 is CAISYGGNTEAFF. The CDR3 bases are TGTGCCATCAGCTATGGGGGGAACACTGAAGCTTTCTTT.

The CDR3 loop is CASSQTGTGIYGYTF. In DNA form, the CDR3 reads TGCGCCAGCAGCCAAACCGGGACAGGGATTTATGGCTACACCTTC. The V and J genes are TRBV4-1 and TRBJ1-2, with 9 bases lining up with TRBD1. The CDR3 consists of 15 residues. Germline assignment: CDR1 MGHRA and CDR2 YSYEKL. V was clipped by 2 bases and J by 5 bases; unmatched bases: 6.

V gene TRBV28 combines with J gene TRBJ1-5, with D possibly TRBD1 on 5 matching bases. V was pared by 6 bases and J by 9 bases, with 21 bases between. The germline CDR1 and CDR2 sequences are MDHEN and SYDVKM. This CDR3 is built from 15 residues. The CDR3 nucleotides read TGTGCCAGCAGCCCCCCTAGGCAGGGCCTAGCGCCCCAGCATTTT. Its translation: CASSPPRQGLAPQHF.

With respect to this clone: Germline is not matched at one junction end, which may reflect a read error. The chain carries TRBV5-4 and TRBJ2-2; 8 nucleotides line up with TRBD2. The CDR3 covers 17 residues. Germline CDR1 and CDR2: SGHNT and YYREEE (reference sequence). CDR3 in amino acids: CARSLPGGALLPGELFF. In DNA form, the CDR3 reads TGTGCCCGCAGCTTACCGGGGGGGGCCTTACTTCCCGGGGAGCTGTTTTTT.

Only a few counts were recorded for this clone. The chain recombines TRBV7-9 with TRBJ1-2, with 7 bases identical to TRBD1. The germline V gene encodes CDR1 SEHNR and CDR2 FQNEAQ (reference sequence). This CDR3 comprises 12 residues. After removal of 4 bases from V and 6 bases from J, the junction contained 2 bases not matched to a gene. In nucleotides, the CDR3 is TGTGCCAGCAGCTGGCAGGGGGATGGCTACACCTTC. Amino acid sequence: CASSWQGDGYTF.

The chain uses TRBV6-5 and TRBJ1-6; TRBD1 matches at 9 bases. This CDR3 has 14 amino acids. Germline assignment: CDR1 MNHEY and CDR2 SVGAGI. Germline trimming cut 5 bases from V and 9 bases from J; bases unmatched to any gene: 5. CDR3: CASSNRGLGSPLHF. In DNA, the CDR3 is TGTGCCAGCAGTAACAGGGGGCTAGGTTCACCCCTCCACTTT.

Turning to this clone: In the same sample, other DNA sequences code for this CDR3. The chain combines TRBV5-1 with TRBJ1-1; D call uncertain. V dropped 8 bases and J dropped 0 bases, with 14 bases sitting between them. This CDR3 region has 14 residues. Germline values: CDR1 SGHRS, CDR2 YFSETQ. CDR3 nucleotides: TGCGCCAGTAGCGGGAGTTTTATGAACACTGAAGCTTTCTTT. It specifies CASSGSFMNTEAFF.